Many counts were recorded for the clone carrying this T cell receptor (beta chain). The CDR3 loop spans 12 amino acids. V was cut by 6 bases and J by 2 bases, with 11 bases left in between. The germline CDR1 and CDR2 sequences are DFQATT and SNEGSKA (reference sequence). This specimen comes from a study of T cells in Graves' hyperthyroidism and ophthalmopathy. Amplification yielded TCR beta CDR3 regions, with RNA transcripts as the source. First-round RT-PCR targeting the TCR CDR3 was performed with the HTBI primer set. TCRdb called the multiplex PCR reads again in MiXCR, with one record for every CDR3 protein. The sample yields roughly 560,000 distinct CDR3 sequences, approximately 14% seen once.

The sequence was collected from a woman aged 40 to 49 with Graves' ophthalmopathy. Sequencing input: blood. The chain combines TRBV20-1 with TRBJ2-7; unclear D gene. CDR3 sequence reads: CSALTDPYEQYF. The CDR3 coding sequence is TGCAGTGCGCTGACTGATCCCTACGAGCAGTACTTC.